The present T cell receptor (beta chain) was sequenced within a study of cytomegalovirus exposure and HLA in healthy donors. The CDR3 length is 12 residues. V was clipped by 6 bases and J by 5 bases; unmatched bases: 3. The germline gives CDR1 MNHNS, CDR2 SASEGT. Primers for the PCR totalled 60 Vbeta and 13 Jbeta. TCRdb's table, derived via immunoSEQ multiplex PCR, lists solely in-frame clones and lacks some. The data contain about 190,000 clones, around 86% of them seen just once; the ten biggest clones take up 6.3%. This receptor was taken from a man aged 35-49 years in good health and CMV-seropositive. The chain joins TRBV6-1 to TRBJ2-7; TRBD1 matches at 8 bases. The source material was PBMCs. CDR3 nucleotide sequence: TGTGCCAGCAGGAGACAGGGGCACGAGCAGTACTTC. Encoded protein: CASRRQGHEQYF.